One and the same sample provided the 19 T cell receptor beta chains below, sequenced in a study of type 1 regulatory T cells. The antigens of these receptors remain unknown. Findings of the study overall: Type 1 regulatory T cells had a more restricted TCR repertoire than non-type 1 regulatory T cells.

TCRdb reanalysed the reads using MiXCR and keeps one entry per CDR3 protein. The top ten clones hold more than 6.5% of a sample with tens of thousands of distinct CDR3 sequences, more than 20% of them seen once. Sequenced material: cultured type 1 regulatory T (Tr1) cells, either the whole culture or a sorted fraction (not recorded which). These receptors all stem from a human donor in good health.

The table lists this clonotype with many counts. The gene calls are TRBV5-1 and TRBJ2-1; D not certain. V lost 4 bases, J lost 8 bases, and 16 bases lay in between. Per germline, CDR1 SGHRS and CDR2 YFSETQ. This CDR3 is built from 14 residues. CDR3 nucleotide sequence: TGCGCCAGCAGCCCCGGACCCTCGGTCGATGAGCAGTTCTTC. Its translation is CASSPGPSVDEQFF.

This clonotype was found a few times. The gene calls are TRBV28 and TRBJ1-4; the D gene is possibly TRBD1 (5 bases). Between the trimmed V and J ends, which lost 6 bases and 3 bases, there was a span of 11 bases. CDR1 is MDHEN and CDR2 is SYDVKM in the germline V gene. The CDR3 length is 14 residues. The CDR3 DNA reads TGTGCCAGCAGGCCTGGAGGGGCTAATGAAAAACTGTTTTTT. Translated: CASRPGGANEKLFF.

The chain couples TRBV7-9 to TRBJ2-2; 8 nucleotides align to TRBD1. The trim removed 4 bases at V and 4 bases at J, leaving 2 bases unmatched. CDR1 SEHNR and CDR2 FQNEAQ come from the germline V gene (reference sequence). The CDR3 runs 14 residues. The CDR3 loop is CASSSTGGTGELFF. CDR3 nucleotides: TGTGCCAGCAGCTCAACAGGGGGCACCGGGGAGCTGTTTTTT. The full variable domain, rest sourced from reference TRBV7-9 and TRBJ2-2, is DTGVSQNPRHKITKRGQNVTFRCDPISEHNRLYWYRQTLGQGPEFLTYFQNEAQLEKSRLLSDRFSAERPKGSFSTLEIQRTEQGDSAMYLCASSSTGGTGELFFGEGSRLTVL.

The rearrangement uses TRBV4-2 and TRBJ1-5; D not resolved. CDR1 LGHNA and CDR2 YNFKEQ come from the germline V gene. The CDR3 loop spans 14 amino acids. With 3 bases removed from V and 4 bases from J, the gap between germline ends came to 10 bases. Written as DNA, the CDR3 is TGTGCCAGCAGCCATGCGGGAGAAAATCAGCCCCAGCATTTT. Its translation: CASSHAGENQPQHF.

This clonotype was seen more than once but under ten times. The chain links TRBV10-3 to TRBJ1-1; D gene unclear. Trimming removed 5 bases at V and 6 bases at J, with 22 bases between. This CDR3 contains 16 residues. Germline CDR1 and CDR2: ENHRY and SYGVKD. This chain's CDR3 is CAISKRLSGVDAEAFF. Written as DNA, the CDR3 is TGTGCCATCAGTAAACGTCTTTCGGGAGTTGACGCTGAAGCTTTCTTT.

This clonotype has just a few counts. The chain joins TRBV7-2 to TRBJ2-6, with D hard to call. Germline V lookup: CDR1 SGHTA, CDR2 FQGNSA. With 5 bases removed from V and 2 bases from J, the gap between germline ends came to 7 bases. CDR3 length: 14 residues. CDR3 sequence (DNA): TGTGCCAGCAGCGCACCGACTGGGGCCAACGTCCTGACTTTC. Translation: CASSAPTGANVLTF. Together with reference TRBV7-2 and TRBJ2-6, the CDR3 gives the full variable domain: GAGVSQSPSNKVTEKGKDVELRCDPISGHTALYWYRQSLGQGLEFLIYFQGNSAPDKSGLPSDRFSAERTGGSVSTLTIQRTQQEDSAVYLCASSAPTGANVLTFGAGSRLTVL.

For the CDR3, the DNA is TGTGCCACCGGACGGTCGGACACCGGGGAGCTGTTTTTT. This translates into CATGRSDTGELFF. This rearrangement joins TRBV24-1 to TRBJ2-2; D is uncertain. Trimming stripped 9 bases from V and 3 bases from J, with 10 bases between. Germline loops: CDR1 KGHDR, CDR2 SFDVKD. There are 13 residues in the CDR3.

CDR3 in amino acids: CASSSTSGSAHEQYF. Written as DNA, the CDR3 is TGCGCCAGCAGCTCGACTAGCGGGAGCGCCCACGAGCAGTACTTC. The V gene is TRBV5-1, the J gene TRBJ2-7; 12 nucleotides match TRBD2. The CDR3 contains 15 residues. V lost 3 bases, J lost 5 bases, and 6 bases stayed unmatched. Germline CDR1 is SGHRS and CDR2 is YFSETQ.

The V call is TRBV10-3, the J call TRBJ2-3; 8 nucleotides agree with TRBD2. The trim removed 8 bases at V and 1 base at J, leaving 8 bases unmatched. There are 15 residues in the CDR3. Germline CDR1 ENHRY, CDR2 SYGVKD. Here the CDR3 reads CAISGLAAGTDTQYF. The CDR3 DNA sequence: TGTGCCATCTCTGGACTAGCAGCTGGCACAGATACGCAGTATTTT.

The chain uses TRBV11-2 and TRBJ2-1; TRBD1 agrees at 8 bases. V was pared by 0 bases and J by 4 bases, with 2 bases of the junction left unmatched. This CDR3 region has 15 residues. From germline, CDR1 is SGHAT and CDR2 FQNNGV. The CDR3 is CASSLEGQGYNEQFF. CDR3 in DNA: TGTGCCAGCAGCTTAGAAGGACAGGGATACAATGAGCAGTTCTTC.

The V and J genes are TRBV20-1 and TRBJ1-1; unclear D gene. Trimming stripped 1 base from V and 3 bases from J, with 9 bases between. Germline assignment: CDR1 DFQATT and CDR2 SNEGSKA (reference sequence). This CDR3 is 13 amino acids long. CDR3 sequence (DNA): TGCAGTGCTAGAGGGAGGGTGGACACTGAAGCTTTCTTT. Residues: CSARGRVDTEAFF.

This clonotype was seen only a few times. The V and J genes are TRBV28 and TRBJ1-2; D remains ambiguous. This CDR3 has 12 amino acids. Trimming cost V 9 bases and J 8 bases, with 16 bases left between them. CDR1 is MDHEN, CDR2 SYDVKM, per germline. CDR3 nucleotide sequence: TGTGCCAGTGGAGTTGGAGGGCGGGGCTACACCTTC. Its translation is CASGVGGRGYTF.

This chain joins TRBV6-2 or TRBV6-3 and TRBJ1-1; D possibly corresponds to TRBD1 (5 bases). The CDR3 is made up of 14 amino acids. CDR1 is MNHEY, CDR2 SVGEGT, per germline. The V end was cut by 7 bases, the J end by 0 bases, with 12 bases between. The CDR3 reads CASKRGQMNTEAFF. In DNA form, the CDR3 reads TGTGCCAGCAAAAGGGGCCAAATGAACACTGAAGCTTTCTTT.

The chain is built from TRBV7-2 and TRBJ2-2, with D unclear. CDR3 length equals 13 residues. V was shortened by 5 bases and J by 5 bases, with 9 bases between the two germline ends. CDR1 is SGHTA, CDR2 FQGNSA, per germline. The CDR3 loop is CASSASMTGELFF. Here the CDR3 DNA reads TGTGCCAGCAGCGCCTCTATGACCGGGGAGCTGTTTTTT.

There are a few counts of this clonotype. The chain combines TRBV28 with TRBJ1-4, with 8 bases matching TRBD1. This CDR3 region has 15 residues. Germline CDR1 MDHEN, CDR2 SYDVKM. With V trimmed by 5 bases and J by 11 bases, 13 bases remained unmatched. The CDR3 region is CASSPRGRGRGKLFF. The CDR3 coding sequence is TGTGCCAGCAGTCCCCGCGGCAGGGGGCGAGGGAAACTGTTTTTT. The full variable domain, completed using reference TRBV28 and TRBJ1-4, is DVKVTQSSRYLVKRTGEKVFLECVQDMDHENMFWYRQDPGLGLRLIYFSYDVKMKEKGDIPEGYSVSREKKERFSLILESASTNQTSMYLCASSPRGRGRGKLFFGSGTQLSVL.

V and J are TRBV5-1 and TRBJ2-5, with D possibly called TRBD1 or TRBD2 (6 bases each). Deletions cut 3 bases from V and 5 bases from J, with 14 bases between. Germline CDR1 and CDR2: SGHRS and YFSETQ. This CDR3 comprises 14 residues. CDR3 bases: TGCGCCAGCAGCTCGGGGGCCTCCAGGGAGACCCAGTACTTC. Translating it yields CASSSGASRETQYF.

V and J are TRBV20-1 and TRBJ1-2; weak D call: TRBD1 (5 bases). CDR3 size: 13 residues. Germline V CDR1 and CDR2: DFQATT, SNEGSKA (reference sequence). V lost 5 bases to trimming and J lost 6 bases, with 16 bases between them. Here the CDR3 DNA reads TGCAGTGCTGCTTTACCGGGGGGAGATGGCTACACCTTC. It is translated as CSAALPGGDGYTF.

The chain's CDR3 is CSAADRVNSPLHF. DNA of the CDR3: TGCAGCGCCGCGGACAGGGTGAATTCACCCCTCCACTTT. The chain couples TRBV29-1 to TRBJ1-6; 8 positions agree with TRBD1. Germline CDR1 is SQVTM and CDR2 is ANQGSEA. Losses at the gene ends were 7 bases for V and 7 bases for J; bases not matched to a gene: 6. The CDR3 is made up of 13 amino acids.

This clonotype was observed a few times. This chain uses TRBV20-1 with TRBJ2-7; 7 nucleotides agree with TRBD2. V lost 3 bases, J lost 2 bases, and 4 bases stayed unmatched. Germline V gene lookup returns CDR1 DFQATT and CDR2 SNEGSKA (reference sequence). The CDR3 consists of 13 residues. CDR3 DNA sequence: TGCAGTGCTAGGGGACTAATCACCTACGAGCAGTACTTC. This translates into CSARGLITYEQYF.